Described below is a single TCR beta chain sequence and its context. Its target is unknown. This sample is part of a study of cytomegalovirus exposure and HLA in healthy donors. Study-wide results and caveats: Available immune exposure information covered CMV serostatus only. For cytomegalovirus status, the classifier reportedly gave diagnoses with high specificity and sensitivity. Links to common viral pathogens appeared, in a later analysis, for several of the most significant clusters.

The donors gave bone marrow, and they were healthy. Both 60 Vbeta primers and 13 Jbeta primers went into the PCR. Clones were sequenced by immunoSEQ multiplex PCR, and TCRdb holds only the in-frame ones, with some missing. The sample consists of about 100,000 clones, about 86% of them appearing once. V trimming: 2 bases; J trimming: 0 bases; junction bases outside the gene matches: 11. Germline V CDR1 and CDR2: GTSNPN, SVGIG (reference sequence). This CDR3 has 17 amino acids. The rearrangement uses TRBV30 and TRBJ2-7, with 9 bases aligning to TRBD2. Sequences were obtained from PBMCs. The source is a woman in her 70s in good health and CMV-seropositive. This CDR3 reads CAWSHAKASGTSYEQYF. DNA for the CDR3: TGTGCCTGGAGTCATGCCAAGGCTAGCGGGACCTCCTACGAGCAGTACTTC. The whole variable domain, filled in from reference TRBV30 and TRBJ2-7, reads SQTIHQWPATLVQPVGSPLSLECTVEGTSNPNLYWYRQAAGRGLQLLFYSVGIGQISSEVPQNLSASRPQDRQFILSSKKLLLSDSGFYLCAWSHAKASGTSYEQYFGPGTRLTVT.